This T cell receptor beta chain was profiled in a study of PD-1 blockade in classical Hodgkin lymphoma. V was trimmed by 1 base and J by 2 bases, leaving 15 bases between them. CDR1 is MGHRA and CDR2 is YSYEKL in the germline V gene. There are 17 residues in the CDR3. Relapses following autologous stem cell transplantation were seen in all patients, with brentuximab vedotin exposure varying. Libraries were prepared by immunoSEQ multiplex PCR; TCRdb keeps only in-frame clonotypes and omits some of them. The sample includes tens of thousands of clones, 70% to 80% seen only once; the top ten take about a fifth.

The rearrangement uses TRBV4-1 and TRBJ2-1, with D tentatively TRBD2 (6 bases). The clonotype was recovered from a human donor with classical Hodgkin lymphoma. The sequencing here drew on peripheral blood mononuclear cells (PBMCs), taken at baseline. CDR3 loop: CASSQVRAGITYNEQFF. The DNA of the CDR3 is TGCGCCAGCAGCCAAGTGAGAGCGGGTATAACCTACAATGAGCAGTTCTTC.